The present TCR beta chain was sequenced within a study of T cells in Graves' hyperthyroidism and ophthalmopathy. The sample holds a few counts of this clonotype. The PBMCs were taken from approximately 9.7 ml of fresh peripheral blood. The ends were cut back, 1 base at V and 3 bases at J, with 7 bases in the middle. Germline CDR1 LGHDT, CDR2 YNNKEL (reference sequence). The CDR3 loop spans 14 amino acids. Amplified regions were TCR beta CDR3 sequences from RNA transcripts. HTBI primers drove first-round RT-PCR of the TCR CDR3. TCRdb re-derived calls from the multiplex PCR reads in MiXCR, one entry per CDR3 protein. The sample yields about 600,000 distinct CDR3 sequences, 16% seen once.

The receptor was isolated from a woman in her thirties or forties with Graves' ophthalmopathy. Material for sequencing was blood. The chain couples TRBV3-1 to TRBJ2-1, with no clear D. CDR3 in amino acids: CASSQVGNYNEQFF. DNA of the CDR3: TGTGCCAGCAGCCAAGTTGGCAACTACAATGAGCAGTTCTTC.